This T cell receptor (beta chain) was recovered during a study of blood T cell repertoires in COVID-19. Whole-study context: Donors in the United States, Italy and Spain gave samples during acute or convalescent COVID-19. Sample material is recorded as cDNA or gDNA derived from T cells, B-cell-depleted T cells, or PBMCs.

V lost 5 bases to trimming and J lost 9 bases, with 22 bases between them. This CDR3 region has 15 residues. Germline V gene data show CDR1 as LNHDA and CDR2 as SQIVND (reference sequence). Methods used by the authors: Reference gene primer amplification in the assay estimated nucleated cell counts. Sequencing was performed with immunoSEQ multiplex PCR; in TCRdb, only in-frame clones are kept and a portion is missing. The V and J calls and clone size are taken from that table; D and trimming were inferred from the DNA. The sample records roughly 99,000 clones, about 87% being singletons. Sequencing input: peripheral blood. The TCR was taken from a man aged 45-65 years with active or convalescent COVID-19. The V and J genes are TRBV19 and TRBJ2-5, with D possibly being TRBD1 (6 bases). CDR3 residues: CASSPTSDRTGAQYF. CDR3 bases: TGTGCCAGTAGTCCGACCTCCGACAGGACCGGGGCCCAGTACTTC.